Sequencing of this TCR beta chain was carried out in a study of blood T cell repertoires in COVID-19. Method: immunoSEQ multiplex PCR; TCRdb's copy keeps in-frame clones and lacks some. The profile shows about 260,000 clones, approximately 80% of them singletons. Trimming stripped 3 bases from V and 0 bases from J, with 12 bases between. CDR3 length equals 14 residues. Germline CDR1 DFQATT, CDR2 SNEGSKA (reference sequence). This chain connects TRBV20-1 to TRBJ2-7; tentatively, D is TRBD1 (5 bases). This sequence was found in a human donor in a cohort sampled during active COVID-19. The specimen was peripheral blood. CDR3 coding DNA: TGCAGTGCTAGTCTCCAGGGAAACTCCTACGAGCAGTACTTC. It specifies CSASLQGNSYEQYF.